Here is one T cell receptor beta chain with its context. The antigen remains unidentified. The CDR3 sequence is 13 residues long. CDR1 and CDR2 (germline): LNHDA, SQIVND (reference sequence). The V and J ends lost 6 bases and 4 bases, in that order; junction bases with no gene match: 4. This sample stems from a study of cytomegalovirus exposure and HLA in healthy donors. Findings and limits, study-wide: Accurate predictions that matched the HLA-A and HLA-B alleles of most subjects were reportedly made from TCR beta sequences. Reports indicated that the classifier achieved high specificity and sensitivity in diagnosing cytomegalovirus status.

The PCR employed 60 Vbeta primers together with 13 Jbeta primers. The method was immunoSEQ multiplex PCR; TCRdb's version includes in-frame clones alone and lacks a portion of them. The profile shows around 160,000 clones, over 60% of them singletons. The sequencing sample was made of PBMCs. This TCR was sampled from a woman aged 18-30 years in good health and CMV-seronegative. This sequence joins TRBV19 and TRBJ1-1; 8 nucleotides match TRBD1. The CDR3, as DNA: TGTGCCAGTAGGGTTACAGGGGGCACTGAAGCTTTCTTT. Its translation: CASRVTGGTEAFF.